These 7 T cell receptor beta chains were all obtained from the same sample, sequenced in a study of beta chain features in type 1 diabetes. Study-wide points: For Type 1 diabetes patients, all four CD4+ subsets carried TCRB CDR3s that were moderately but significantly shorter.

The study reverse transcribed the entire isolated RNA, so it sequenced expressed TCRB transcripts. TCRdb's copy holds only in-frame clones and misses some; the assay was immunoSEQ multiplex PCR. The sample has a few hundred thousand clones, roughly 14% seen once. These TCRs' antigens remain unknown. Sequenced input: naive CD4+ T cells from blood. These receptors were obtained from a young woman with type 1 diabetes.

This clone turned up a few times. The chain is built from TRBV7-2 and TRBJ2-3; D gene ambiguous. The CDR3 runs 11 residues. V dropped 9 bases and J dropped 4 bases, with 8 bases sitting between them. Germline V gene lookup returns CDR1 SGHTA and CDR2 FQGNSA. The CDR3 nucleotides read TGTGCCAGTGCCTATTCAGATACGCAGTATTTT. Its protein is CASAYSDTQYF.

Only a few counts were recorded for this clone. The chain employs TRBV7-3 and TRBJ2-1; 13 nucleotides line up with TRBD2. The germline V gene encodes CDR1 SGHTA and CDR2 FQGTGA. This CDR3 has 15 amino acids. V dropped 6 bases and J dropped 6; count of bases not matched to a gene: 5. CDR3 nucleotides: TGTGCCAGCAGGCGACTAGCGGGAGGCAGCAATGAGCAGTTCTTC. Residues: CASRRLAGGSNEQFF.

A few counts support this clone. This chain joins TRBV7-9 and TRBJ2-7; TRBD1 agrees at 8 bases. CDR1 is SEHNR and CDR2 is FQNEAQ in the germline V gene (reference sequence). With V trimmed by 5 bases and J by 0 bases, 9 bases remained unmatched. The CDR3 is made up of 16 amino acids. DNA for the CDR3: TGTGCCAGCAGCCCCCGGACAGGGCCATCCTCCTACGAGCAGTACTTC. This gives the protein CASSPRTGPSSYEQYF.

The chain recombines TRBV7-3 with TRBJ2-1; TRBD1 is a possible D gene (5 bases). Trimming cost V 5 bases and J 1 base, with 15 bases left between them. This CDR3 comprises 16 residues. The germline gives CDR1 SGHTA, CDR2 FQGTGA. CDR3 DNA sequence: TGTGCCAGCAGCCAGGGCGGCAGCTTATCCTACAATGAGCAGTTCTTC. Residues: CASSQGGSLSYNEQFF.

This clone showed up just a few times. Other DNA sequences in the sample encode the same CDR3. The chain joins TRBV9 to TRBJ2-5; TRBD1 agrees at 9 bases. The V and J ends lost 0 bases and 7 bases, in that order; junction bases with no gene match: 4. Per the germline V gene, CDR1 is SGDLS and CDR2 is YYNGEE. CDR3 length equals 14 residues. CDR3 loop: CASSVGPTGGTQYF. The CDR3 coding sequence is TGTGCCAGCAGCGTAGGTCCGACAGGGGGGACCCAGTACTTC.

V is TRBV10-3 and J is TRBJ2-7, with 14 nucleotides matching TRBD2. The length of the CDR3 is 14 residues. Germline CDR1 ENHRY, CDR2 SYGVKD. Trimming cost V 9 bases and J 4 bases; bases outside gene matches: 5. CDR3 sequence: CAIGTSGSLYEQYF. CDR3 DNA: TGTGCCATTGGGACTAGCGGGAGTCTTTACGAGCAGTACTTC.

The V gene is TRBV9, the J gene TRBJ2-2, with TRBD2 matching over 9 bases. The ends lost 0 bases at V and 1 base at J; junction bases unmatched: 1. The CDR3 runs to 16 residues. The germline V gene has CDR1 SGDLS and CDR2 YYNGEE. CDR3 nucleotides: TGTGCCAGCAGCGTAGAACTAGCGGGGAACACCGGGGAGCTGTTTTTT. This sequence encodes CASSVELAGNTGELFF.